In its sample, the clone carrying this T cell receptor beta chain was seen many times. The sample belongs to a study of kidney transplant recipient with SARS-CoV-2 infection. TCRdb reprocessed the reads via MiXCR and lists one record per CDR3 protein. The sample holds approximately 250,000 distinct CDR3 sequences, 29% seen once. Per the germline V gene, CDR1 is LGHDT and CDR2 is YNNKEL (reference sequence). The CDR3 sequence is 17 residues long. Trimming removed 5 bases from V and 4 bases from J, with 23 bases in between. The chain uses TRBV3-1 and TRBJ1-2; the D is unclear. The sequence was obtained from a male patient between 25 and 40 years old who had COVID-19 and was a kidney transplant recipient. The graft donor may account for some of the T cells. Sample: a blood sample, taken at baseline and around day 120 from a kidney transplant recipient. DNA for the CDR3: TGTGCCAGCAGCTTTTTGTTCACCCTTCGAAAGACCTATGGCTACACCTTC. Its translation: CASSFLFTLRKTYGYTF.